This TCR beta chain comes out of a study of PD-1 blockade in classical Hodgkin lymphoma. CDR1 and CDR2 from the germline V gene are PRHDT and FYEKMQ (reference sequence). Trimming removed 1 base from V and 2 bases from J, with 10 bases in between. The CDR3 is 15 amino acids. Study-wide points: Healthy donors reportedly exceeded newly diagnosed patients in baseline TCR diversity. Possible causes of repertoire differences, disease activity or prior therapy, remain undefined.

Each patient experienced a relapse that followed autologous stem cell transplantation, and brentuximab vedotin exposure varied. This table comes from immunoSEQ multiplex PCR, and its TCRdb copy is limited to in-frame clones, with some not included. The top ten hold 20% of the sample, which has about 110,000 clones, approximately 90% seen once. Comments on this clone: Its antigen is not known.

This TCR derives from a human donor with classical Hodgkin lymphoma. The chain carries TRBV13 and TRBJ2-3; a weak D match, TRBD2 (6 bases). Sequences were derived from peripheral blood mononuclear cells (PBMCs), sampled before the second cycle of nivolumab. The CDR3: CASSLVGEVTDTQYF. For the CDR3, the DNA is TGTGCCAGCAGCTTAGTGGGGGAGGTCACAGATACGCAGTATTTT.